This passage covers 14 T cell receptor beta chains from one sample sequenced in a study of cytomegalovirus exposure and HLA in healthy donors. PCR employed 60 Vbeta and 13 Jbeta primers. Profiled with immunoSEQ multiplex PCR; TCRdb holds only in-frame clones, not every one. The table has under 200,000 clones, roughly 84% seen once; the top ten hold more than 0.35%. The sequenced material came from PBMCs. These receptors came from a boy aged 2 to 10 in good health and CMV-seronegative.

The chain uses TRBV10-3 and TRBJ2-2, with 7 bases fitting TRBD1. CDR3 length: 15 residues. CDR1 is ENHRY, CDR2 SYGVKD, per germline. Trimming at V came to 0 bases and at J to 7 bases, leaving 5 bases not matched to a gene. The CDR3 DNA reads as TGTGCCATCAGTGAGTCGGAAGGGGGCAACGGGGAGCTGTTTTTT. Translation gives CAISESEGGNGELFF.

This chain joins TRBV4-1 and TRBJ1-3, with 8 bases that match TRBD1. The CDR3 totals 17 residues. J was trimmed by 2 bases and V by 2 bases; bases with no gene match: 8. Per the germline V gene, CDR1 is MGHRA and CDR2 is YSYEKL. The DNA of the CDR3 is TGCGCCAGCAGCCAATATCCACAGACAGGGGCTGGAAACACCATATATTTT. This gives the protein CASSQYPQTGAGNTIYF.

In DNA form, the CDR3 reads TGTGCCAGCAGTCCCCGGCAGGGCGGAGAGACCCAGTACTTC. This gives the protein CASSPRQGGETQYF. V is TRBV27 and J is TRBJ2-5; D perhaps matches TRBD1 (5 bases). The germline gives CDR1 MNHEY, CDR2 SMNVEV (reference sequence). V lost 5 bases to trimming and J lost 4 bases, with 14 bases between them. The CDR3 spans 14 residues.

This clone was counted once. V gene TRBV7-8 combines with J gene TRBJ2-5, with D possibly TRBD1 on 6 matching bases. This CDR3 has 17 residues. From germline, CDR1 is SGHVS and CDR2 FQNEAQ. Trimming stripped 3 bases from V and 3 bases from J, with 20 bases between. CDR3 DNA sequence: TGTGCCAGCAGCTTCATAGTCCCCGGGACAACTAAAGAGACCCAGTACTTC. Translating gives CASSFIVPGTTKETQYF.

V usage is TRBV30 and J usage is TRBJ2-3; 7 nucleotides align to TRBD1. The V gene end was trimmed by 4 bases and the J gene end by 1 base; junction bases not matched to a gene: 14. The CDR3 contains 17 residues. CDR1 and CDR2 (germline): GTSNPN, SVGIG (reference sequence). The CDR3 reads CAWNPPFGDRGTDTQYF. The CDR3 DNA reads TGTGCCTGGAATCCTCCATTCGGAGACAGGGGCACAGATACGCAGTATTTT.

The genes are TRBV6-1 and TRBJ2-3; D call uncertain. The germline V gene has CDR1 MNHNS and CDR2 SASEGT. With 6 bases removed from V and 0 bases from J, the gap between germline ends came to 13 bases. The CDR3 totals 15 residues. The CDR3 loop reads CASRMTTASTDTQYF. CDR3 in DNA: TGTGCCAGCAGGATGACAACTGCTAGCACAGATACGCAGTATTTT.

This clone has only a few counts. V and J are TRBV30 and TRBJ2-5; 8 bases line up with TRBD2. The CDR3 is 14 residues long. CDR1 is GTSNPN and CDR2 is SVGIG in the germline V gene (reference sequence). With 3 bases clipped from V and 5 bases from J, the junction kept 8 bases outside the gene matches. The CDR3 reads CAWSPGLEVETQYF. For the CDR3, the DNA is TGTGCCTGGAGCCCGGGACTAGAGGTTGAGACCCAGTACTTC. Using reference TRBV30 and TRBJ2-5 for the parts outside the CDR3, the full variable domain is SQTIHQWPATLVQPVGSPLSLECTVEGTSNPNLYWYRQAAGRGLQLLFYSVGIGQISSEVPQNLSASRPQDRQFILSSKKLLLSDSGFYLCAWSPGLEVETQYFGPGTRLLVL.

The gene calls are TRBV19 and TRBJ1-1; 7 bases line up with TRBD1. Germline assignment: CDR1 LNHDA and CDR2 SQIVND (reference sequence). The CDR3 covers 12 residues. V was clipped by 5 bases and J by 7 bases; unmatched bases: 4. The CDR3 DNA is TGTGCCAGTAGTGTATACAGGGGTGAAGCTTTCTTT. Protein product: CASSVYRGEAFF.

The CDR3 spells CSVNSGMKGAEQYF. The DNA of the CDR3 is TGCAGCGTTAATAGCGGGATGAAGGGTGCGGAGCAGTACTTC. This chain uses TRBV29-1 with TRBJ2-7; TRBD2 agrees at 8 bases. The germline V gene encodes CDR1 SQVTM and CDR2 ANQGSEA. The junction had 13 bases not matched to a gene; V was cut back by 5 bases and J by 7 bases. The CDR3 loop spans 14 amino acids.

Turning to this clone: Additional DNA sequences in this sample encode the identical CDR3. The rearrangement joins TRBV2 to TRBJ1-5; D possibly corresponds to TRBD1 (6 bases). V was pared by 3 bases and J by 0 bases, with 9 bases between. Germline assignment: CDR1 SNHLY and CDR2 FYNNEI. CDR3 length: 15 amino acids. The CDR3 sequence is CASSEDSYSNQPQHF. The CDR3 coding sequence is TGTGCCAGCAGTGAGGACAGTTATAGCAATCAGCCCCAGCATTTT.

The V gene is TRBV30, the J gene TRBJ2-2, with TRBD2 identical over 9 bases. Germline V gene data show CDR1 as GTSNPN and CDR2 as SVGIG (reference sequence). The length of the CDR3 is 15 residues. V lost 7 bases, J lost 7 bases, and 13 bases stayed unmatched. The CDR3 DNA reads as TGTGCCTCACCCAGGGGCGGGAGGGCCAGCGGGGAGCTGTTTTTT. It codes for CASPRGGRASGELFF.

The chain couples TRBV6-1 to TRBJ2-7; the match to TRBD2 covers 8 bases. This CDR3 has 13 residues. Germline assignment: CDR1 MNHNS and CDR2 SASEGT. V shed 6 bases, J shed 1 base, and the junction held 2 bases outside the gene matches. The CDR3 loop reads CASRIAGSYEQYF. The DNA for the CDR3 is TGTGCCAGCAGGATAGCGGGATCCTACGAGCAGTACTTC.

The rearrangement uses TRBV6-1 and TRBJ2-7; 8 bases agree with TRBD1. Looked up from germline, CDR1 is MNHNS and CDR2 is SASEGT. The V and J ends lost 2 bases and 1 base, in that order; junction bases with no gene match: 7. The CDR3 is 16 amino acids. The CDR3 coding sequence is TGTGCCAGCAGTGAACCATTGGACAGGGCTTCCTACGAGCAGTACTTC. Its translation is CASSEPLDRASYEQYF.

The gene calls are TRBV19 and TRBJ2-1; 7 bases map to TRBD2. Germline V CDR1 and CDR2: LNHDA, SQIVND (reference sequence). The CDR3 has 16 amino acids. The V gene end was trimmed by 4 bases and the J gene end by 8 bases; junction bases not matched to a gene: 14. CDR3 amino acids: CASSNRLASRRHEQFF. The CDR3 nucleotides are TGTGCCAGTAGTAACCGACTAGCCTCTAGGAGGCATGAGCAGTTCTTC.